These 11 T cell receptor beta chains share one sample of origin, sequenced in a study of OX40 agonist ivuxolimab in advanced cancers. Sequencing used immunoSEQ multiplex PCR; TCRdb keeps in-frame clones, though not all of them. There are about 98,000 clones in the sample; 88% occur only once, and more than 0.8% lies in the top ten. The sequencing here drew on CD4+ or CD8+ T cells sorted from blood, taken in a trial of the OX40 agonist ivuxolimab. Every receptor here comes from an adult with an advanced solid tumor such as melanoma, head and neck, liver or kidney cancer.

The gene calls are TRBV29-1 and TRBJ1-1; 8 bases map to TRBD1. V lost 4 bases to trimming and J lost 4 bases; unmatched junction nucleotides: 11. From germline, CDR1 is SQVTM and CDR2 ANQGSEA. CDR3 length: 15 residues. The chain's CDR3 is CSVGAPGQGGTEAFF. The CDR3 region has the DNA TGCAGCGTTGGCGCCCCCGGACAGGGAGGCACTGAAGCTTTCTTT.

The V gene is TRBV18, the J gene TRBJ1-2; D may be TRBD1 (5 bases). Germline CDR1 reads KGHSH; CDR2 reads LQKENI. The CDR3 is made up of 16 amino acids. The V end lost 1 base, the J end lost 4 bases, and 16 bases lay between the germline ends. The CDR3 reads CASSPRDSDTTYGYTF. The CDR3 DNA follows: TGTGCCAGCTCACCACGAGACAGCGATACCACCTATGGCTACACCTTC. The full variable domain, its missing parts supplied by reference TRBV18 and TRBJ1-2, is NAGVMQNPRHLVRRRGQEARLRCSPMKGHSHVYWYRQLPEEGLKFMVYLQKENIIDESGMPKERFSAEFPKEGPSILRIQQVVRGDSAAYFCASSPRDSDTTYGYTFGSGTRLTVV.

This clone was observed a single time. The chain has TRBV4-2 and TRBJ2-3; TRBD2 agrees at 7 bases. The CDR3 spans 16 residues. Germline CDR1 is LGHNA and CDR2 is YNFKEQ. J was trimmed by 4 bases and V by 1 base; bases with no gene match: 8. Here the CDR3 reads CASSQGERGGADTQYF. For the CDR3, the DNA is TGTGCCAGCAGCCAAGGAGAGCGGGGTGGGGCAGATACGCAGTATTTT.

The chain has TRBV25-1 and TRBJ1-2, with a tentative D call TRBD1 (6 bases). The CDR3 is 12 residues long. CDR1 MGHDK and CDR2 SYGVNS come from the germline V gene. V was cut by 3 bases and J by 6 bases, with 8 bases left in between. CDR3 region: CASSDNRDGYTF. DNA for the CDR3: TGTGCCAGCAGTGACAACAGGGATGGCTACACCTTC.

V gene TRBV7-9 combines with J gene TRBJ1-2; 7 nucleotides line up with TRBD1. The germline V gene encodes CDR1 SEHNR and CDR2 FQNEAQ (reference sequence). With V trimmed by 5 bases and J by 8 bases, 14 bases remained unmatched. This CDR3 has 15 residues. CDR3 sequence: CASSQTGQMPGGYTF. The CDR3 bases are TGTGCCAGCAGCCAGACAGGGCAGATGCCTGGAGGCTACACCTTC.

The genes are TRBV19 and TRBJ2-4, with D possibly matching TRBD2 (6 bases). Trimming took 3 bases from V and 0 from J, leaving 12 bases between them. The CDR3 covers 16 residues. Germline loops: CDR1 LNHDA, CDR2 SQIVND (reference sequence). The CDR3 coding sequence is TGTGCCAGTAGTATGTATGGGACTTTAGCCAAAAACATTCAGTACTTC. Translation gives CASSMYGTLAKNIQYF.

The rearrangement uses TRBV1 and TRBJ2-3; the table calls TRBD2, which could not be checked here. TRBV1 is tagged as a pseudogene. This CDR3 comprises 17 residues. CDR3 in amino acids: CTSSPAGGGRDPDTQYF. The DNA of the CDR3 is TGCACCAGCAGCCCTGCCGGAGGCGGGAGGGATCCAGATACGCAGTATTTT.

This clone was observed once. Other DNA sequences in the same sample also yield this CDR3. The rearrangement links TRBV18 to TRBJ2-1; D remains ambiguous. The germline V gene encodes CDR1 KGHSH and CDR2 LQKENI. The CDR3 is 12 residues long. The V end was cut by 3 bases, the J end by 4 bases, with 4 bases between. The CDR3 sequence is CASSPSYNEQFF. The CDR3 region has the DNA TGTGCCAGCTCACCTTCGTACAATGAGCAGTTCTTC.

The chain uses TRBV7-9 and TRBJ2-1; 16 bases are shared with TRBD2. CDR1 and CDR2 (germline): SEHNR, FQNEAQ (reference sequence). There are 16 residues in the CDR3. Trimming at V came to 6 bases and at J to 8 bases, leaving 7 bases not matched to a gene. CDR3 loop: CASRSSGTSGRDEQFF. In DNA form, the CDR3 reads TGTGCCAGCAGATCCTCCGGGACTAGCGGGAGGGATGAGCAGTTCTTC.

This chain joins TRBV7-2 and TRBJ2-3, with D tentatively TRBD1 (5 bases). Germline-derived CDR1 and CDR2 are SGHTA and FQGNSA. The ends were cut back, 2 bases at V and 2 bases at J, with 14 bases in the middle. CDR3 length: 16 residues. As DNA, the CDR3 is TGTGCCAGCAGCTTAAGGGGCTGGGTCGTCACAGATACGCAGTATTTT. Translation: CASSLRGWVVTDTQYF. The full variable domain, with the rest looked up from reference TRBV7-2 and TRBJ2-3, is GAGVSQSPSNKVTEKGKDVELRCDPISGHTALYWYRQSLGQGLEFLIYFQGNSAPDKSGLPSDRFSAERTGGSVSTLTIQRTQQEDSAVYLCASSLRGWVVTDTQYFGPGTRLTVL.

The chain links TRBV28 to TRBJ1-3; D not resolved. CDR3 length equals 12 residues. Trimming took 7 bases from V and 1 from J, leaving 5 bases between them. Germline V lookup: CDR1 MDHEN, CDR2 SYDVKM. The CDR3 protein is CASNRSGNTIYF. Written as DNA, the CDR3 is TGTGCCAGCAATAGGTCTGGAAACACCATATATTTT. Together with reference TRBV28 and TRBJ1-3, the CDR3 gives the full variable domain: DVKVTQSSRYLVKRTGEKVFLECVQDMDHENMFWYRQDPGLGLRLIYFSYDVKMKEKGDIPEGYSVSREKKERFSLILESASTNQTSMYLCASNRSGNTIYFGEGSWLTVV.